These T cell receptor beta chains were read from a single sample in a study of CD8 T cells in ankylosing spondylitis. TCRdb passed the 5' RACE reads through MiXCR, listing each CDR3 protein once. The sample carries fewer than 450,000 distinct CDR3 sequences, about a sixth recorded once. The specimen sequenced was blood, either unsorted or a sorted T cell fraction (not recorded which). The source of these receptors is a male donor with ankylosing spondylitis. CDR3s include the opening cysteine and the closing phenylalanine or tryptophan. Each record gives: V gene, clone size, J gene, D gene, CDR3 protein, CDR3 DNA. D genes are given only for firm matches. Rows may omit the clone size; those that give it use once, few, many or a size class.

TRBV11-1	-	TRBJ1-3	-	CASSFGAGSGNTIYF	TGTGCCAGCAGCTTTGGGGCCGGCTCTGGAAACACCATATATTTT
TRBV28	-	TRBJ1-3	-	CASSFRAYTTGNTIYF	TGTGCCAGCAGTTTCCGAGCGTATACCACAGGAAACACCATATATTTT
TRBV5-1	few	TRBJ2-7	TRBD1	CASSLGQGVIGSEQYF	TGCGCCAGCAGCTTGGGGCAGGGGGTTATCGGATCCGAGCAGTACTTC
TRBV29-1	many	TRBJ2-7	TRBD1	CSGGQTYEQYF	TGCAGCGGGGGACAGACCTACGAGCAGTACTTC
TRBV7-2	-	TRBJ1-1	-	CASSLLGQNTEAFF	TGTGCCAGCAGCTTACTCGGACAGAACACTGAAGCTTTCTTT
TRBV29-1	-	TRBJ2-2	TRBD1	CSVLTGGDGANTGELFF	TGCAGCGTCCTAACAGGGGGAGACGGGGCGAACACCGGGGAGCTGTTTTTT
TRBV6-1	few	TRBJ2-7	TRBD1	CASSMTGSVYEQYF	TGTGCCAGCAGTATGACAGGGAGCGTCTACGAGCAGTACTTC
TRBV30	few	TRBJ2-5	-	CAWSVYLAFLKETQYF	TGTGCCTGGAGTGTATACCTAGCTTTCTTGAAGGAGACCCAGTACTTC
TRBV5-6	few	TRBJ2-7	-	CASSLGSRGRSYEQYF	TGTGCCAGCAGCTTGGGGTCCAGGGGAAGATCCTACGAGCAGTACTTC
TRBV5-4	-	TRBJ2-2	-	CASSLVGVNTGELFF	TGTGCCAGCAGCTTGGTTGGGGTTAACACCGGGGAGCTGTTTTTT
TRBV2	few	TRBJ2-1	-	CASLEGTGEQFF	TGTGCCAGCCTTGAGGGGACGGGAGAGCAGTTCTTC
TRBV5-1	-	TRBJ2-5	-	CASSLGRAHQETQYF	TGCGCCAGCAGCTTGGGAAGGGCCCACCAAGAGACCCAGTACTTC
TRBV3-1	many	TRBJ2-5	-	CASSQEETQYF	TGTGCCAGCAGCCAAGAAGAGACCCAGTACTTC
TRBV20-1	few	TRBJ2-1	TRBD2	CSARRFRERTSHNEQFF	TGCAGTGCTAGACGCTTTAGGGAGAGGACTAGCCACAATGAGCAGTTCTTC
TRBV5-1	many	TRBJ2-7	-	CASSLIVGGSYEQYF	TGCGCCAGCAGCTTGATTGTAGGAGGCTCCTACGAGCAGTACTTC
TRBV10-3	-	TRBJ1-1	-	CAISESMQIKNTEAFF	TGTGCCATCAGTGAGTCGATGCAGATCAAAAACACTGAAGCTTTCTTT
TRBV7-9	-	TRBJ2-1	-	CASSLGLDSHNEQFF	TGTGCCAGCAGCTTAGGATTGGACTCCCACAATGAGCAGTTCTTC
TRBV2	few	TRBJ2-2	TRBD1	CASSDRGAGELFF	TGTGCCAGCAGCGACAGGGGAGCCGGGGAGCTGTTTTTT
TRBV5-1	-	TRBJ2-2	-	CASSLARAGNTGELFF	TGCGCCAGCAGCTTGGCCAGGGCAGGGAACACCGGGGAGCTGTTTTTT
TRBV5-6	few	TRBJ1-6	-	CASSLLKAVGGLHF	TGTGCCAGCAGCTTGTTAAAGGCTGTAGGGGGTCTCCACTTT
TRBV5-1	-	TRBJ2-2	TRBD1	CASSRLGTGNTGELFF	TGCGCCAGCAGCCGATTGGGGACAGGGAACACCGGGGAGCTGTTTTTT
TRBV7-2	-	TRBJ2-7	TRBD2	CASSPRSAGGYEQYF	TGTGCCAGCAGCCCCCGATCGGCGGGAGGGTACGAGCAGTACTTC
TRBV7-2	-	TRBJ2-3	TRBD2	CASSGRVGADTQYF	TGTGCCTCGAGCGGGAGGGTTGGCGCAGATACGCAGTATTTT
TRBV7-9	few	TRBJ2-7	-	CASSLGDTDKQYF	TGTGCCAGCAGCTTAGGGGACACGGATAAGCAGTACTTC
TRBV11-2	few	TRBJ1-4	TRBD1	CASSAKTGAPTTNEKLFF	TGTGCCAGCAGCGCCAAAACAGGGGCCCCCACAACTAATGAAAAACTGTTTTTT
TRBV12-3/TRBV12-4	few	TRBJ1-2	-	CASSFGPPAYYGYTF	TGTGCCAGCAGTTTCGGTCCCCCCGCCTACTATGGCTACACCTTC
TRBV28	few	TRBJ1-1	-	CASSFSQGKLGLAF	TGTGCCAGCAGTTTCTCCCAGGGGAAATTGGGACTGGCGTTT
TRBV5-5	-	TRBJ2-7	TRBD1	CASSPGTGARITYEQYF	TGTGCCAGCAGCCCCGGGACAGGGGCGCGCATTACCTACGAGCAGTACTTC
TRBV4-2	-	TRBJ2-7	TRBD1	CASSQEATGTGFYEQYF	TGTGCCAGCAGCCAGGAAGCTACCGGGACAGGGTTCTACGAGCAGTACTTC
TRBV12-3/TRBV12-4	many	TRBJ1-5	-	CASSLGHVNQPQHF	TGTGCCAGCAGTTTAGGGCACGTAAATCAGCCCCAGCATTTT
TRBV6-1	-	TRBJ1-4	-	CASSEVTVNEKLFF	TGTGCCAGCAGTGAGGTTACAGTAAATGAAAAACTGTTTTTT
TRBV5-6	-	TRBJ2-5	TRBD2	CASSLVRGSRETQYF	TGTGCCAGCAGCTTGGTTCGCGGGAGTCGGGAGACCCAGTACTTC
TRBV12-3/TRBV12-4	many	TRBJ2-2	-	CASSPVGATGELFF	TGTGCCAGCAGTCCGGTCGGAGCCACCGGGGAGCTGTTTTTT
TRBV12-3/TRBV12-4	many	TRBJ2-7	TRBD1	CASRPSGTGVEQYF	TGTGCCAGCAGGCCGTCCGGGACAGGGGTAGAGCAGTACTTC
TRBV14	few	TRBJ2-5	-	CASSRLGLVQETQYF	TGTGCCAGCAGCCGCTTGGGATTGGTGCAAGAGACCCAGTACTTC
TRBV28	-	TRBJ2-2	TRBD1	CASSDRGQANTGELFF	TGTGCCAGCAGCGACCGGGGACAGGCGAACACCGGGGAGCTGTTTTTT
TRBV10-1	-	TRBJ1-1	-	CSSSEGADGTEAFF	TGCTCCAGCAGTGAAGGGGCCGATGGCACTGAAGCTTTCTTT